This TCR beta chain was captured in a study of cytomegalovirus exposure and HLA in healthy donors. Study-level background: Within an early data release were around 80 million unique TCRs drawn from HLA-typed donors. Study-wide points: Per a later analysis, HLA-associated TCR beta chains showed more clonal expansion than other, equally common TCR beta chains. Likely technical artifact: a cluster of highly shared sequence variants.

Concerning this clone: Its antigen is not known.

The donors, nominally healthy at sampling, likely had unrecorded immune exposures. Vbeta (60) and Jbeta (13) primers were used in the PCR. TCRdb's table, derived via immunoSEQ multiplex PCR, lists solely in-frame clones and lacks some. The sample holds about 160,000 clones, around four fifths seen once. CDR3 length: 19 residues. Trimming shortened V by 0 bases and J by 6 bases, and 25 bases separated the two germline ends. Germline lookup yields CDR1 MGHRA and CDR2 YSYEKL. The chain employs TRBV4-1 and TRBJ2-3; tentative D call: TRBD2 (7 bases). The receptor comes from a girl aged 2 to 9 in good health and CMV-seropositive. The material sequenced was PBMCs. The CDR3 spells CASSQDREAGTYPSDTQYF. The CDR3 nucleotides are TGCGCCAGCAGCCAAGATCGGGAGGCAGGGACATATCCATCGGATACGCAGTATTTT.